This is a list of T cell receptor beta chains from one sample in a study of T cells after yellow fever vaccination. TCRdb called the 5' RACE reads again in MiXCR, with one record for every CDR3 protein. The data contain roughly 400,000 distinct CDR3 sequences, roughly a sixth of them seen just once; the ten biggest clones take up around 17%. The sample here was PBMCs, taken before the yellow fever booster vaccination. These receptors originate from a man aged 18-30 years who received the YFV17D yellow fever vaccine. The CDR3 runs from the conserved cysteine through the conserved F or W. The order of the fields is clone size, D gene, J gene, V gene, CDR3 protein, CDR3 DNA. A D gene is named only where the DNA matches it firmly. Where a row states a size, it is once, few, many or the class of an expanded clone; other rows omit it.

clone_size: -; d_call: -; j_call: TRBJ2-3; v_call: TRBV6-1; cdr3_aa: CASSPTGSTDTQYF; cdr3_nt: TGTGCCAGCAGCCCTACAGGTAGCACAGATACGCAGTATTTT
clone_size: few; d_call: -; j_call: TRBJ1-6; v_call: TRBV9; cdr3_aa: CASSPQGGHDSPLHF; cdr3_nt: TGTGCCAGCAGCCCCCAAGGGGGACATGATTCACCCCTCCACTTT
clone_size: -; d_call: -; j_call: TRBJ2-5; v_call: TRBV5-4; cdr3_aa: CASSWDSGTQYF; cdr3_nt: TGTGCCAGCAGCTGGGACTCGGGGACCCAGTACTTC
clone_size: few; d_call: TRBD2; j_call: TRBJ2-3; v_call: TRBV7-6; cdr3_aa: CASRETSGGRNTDTQYF; cdr3_nt: TGTGCCAGCAGGGAAACTAGCGGGGGGCGGAACACAGATACGCAGTATTTT
clone_size: few; d_call: -; j_call: TRBJ2-4; v_call: TRBV12-3/TRBV12-4; cdr3_aa: CASTAGWGFAKNIQYF; cdr3_nt: TGTGCCAGCACCGCCGGTTGGGGGTTTGCCAAAAACATTCAGTACTTC
clone_size: many; d_call: TRBD2; j_call: TRBJ2-1; v_call: TRBV7-3; cdr3_aa: CASSPLAGSYNEQFF; cdr3_nt: TGTGCCAGCAGCCCCCTAGCGGGCTCCTACAATGAGCAGTTCTTC
clone_size: few; d_call: -; j_call: TRBJ1-5; v_call: TRBV19; cdr3_aa: CATRRGASVNQPQHF; cdr3_nt: TGTGCCACCAGGAGAGGGGCTAGCGTCAATCAGCCCCAGCATTTT
clone_size: few; d_call: TRBD2; j_call: TRBJ2-1; v_call: TRBV7-9; cdr3_aa: CASSPGTRLNEQFF; cdr3_nt: TGTGCCAGCAGCCCGGGGACTAGACTCAATGAGCAGTTCTTC
clone_size: -; d_call: TRBD1; j_call: TRBJ2-2; v_call: TRBV29-1; cdr3_aa: CSVYSGTGPGELFF; cdr3_nt: TGCAGCGTTTACTCCGGGACAGGTCCCGGGGAGCTGTTTTTT
clone_size: -; d_call: TRBD2; j_call: TRBJ2-5; v_call: TRBV4-1; cdr3_aa: CASSSLAGVSRVQYF; cdr3_nt: TGCGCCAGCAGCTCCCTAGCGGGGGTGTCTCGGGTCCAGTACTTC
clone_size: few; d_call: TRBD2; j_call: TRBJ2-5; v_call: TRBV5-6; cdr3_aa: CASSLVASGTQETQYF; cdr3_nt: TGTGCCAGCAGCTTGGTCGCTAGCGGCACTCAAGAGACCCAGTACTTC
clone_size: -; d_call: TRBD1; j_call: TRBJ2-1; v_call: TRBV10-3; cdr3_aa: CAISERDRYNEQFF; cdr3_nt: TGTGCCATCAGTGAACGGGACAGGTACAATGAGCAGTTCTTC
clone_size: few; d_call: -; j_call: TRBJ1-4; v_call: TRBV7-9; cdr3_aa: CASSLTELNEKLFF; cdr3_nt: TGTGCCAGCAGCCTCACCGAGCTTAATGAAAAACTGTTTTTT
clone_size: -; d_call: -; j_call: TRBJ2-1; v_call: TRBV5-5; cdr3_aa: CASSLAETLHLRWDEQFF; cdr3_nt: TGTGCCAGCAGCTTGGCCGAGACTTTACACCTCCGGTGGGATGAGCAGTTCTTC
clone_size: many; d_call: -; j_call: TRBJ2-5; v_call: TRBV18; cdr3_aa: CASSPFGGEETQYF; cdr3_nt: TGTGCCAGCTCACCGTTCGGGGGAGAGGAGACCCAGTACTTC
clone_size: few; d_call: TRBD1; j_call: TRBJ2-5; v_call: TRBV27; cdr3_aa: CASSLIGQVQETQYF; cdr3_nt: TGTGCCAGCAGTTTAATCGGACAGGTGCAAGAGACCCAGTACTTC
clone_size: few; d_call: -; j_call: TRBJ2-3; v_call: TRBV20-1; cdr3_aa: CSARGSSDTQYF; cdr3_nt: TGCAGTGCTAGGGGTAGCTCGGATACGCAGTATTTT
clone_size: -; d_call: -; j_call: TRBJ2-2; v_call: TRBV21-1; cdr3_aa: CASSKEKRGASGELFF; cdr3_nt: TGTGCCAGCAGCAAAGAAAAGCGGGGGGCCTCCGGGGAGCTGTTTTTT
clone_size: -; d_call: TRBD1; j_call: TRBJ2-5; v_call: TRBV5-1; cdr3_aa: CASRDLGQGQETQYF; cdr3_nt: TGCGCCAGCAGGGACCTCGGACAGGGCCAAGAGACCCAGTACTTC
clone_size: few; d_call: -; j_call: TRBJ2-6; v_call: TRBV18; cdr3_aa: CASSPLGGTSSGANVLTF; cdr3_nt: TGTGCCAGCTCACCGCTGGGGGGAACCTCCTCTGGGGCCAACGTCCTGACTTTC
clone_size: few; d_call: -; j_call: TRBJ1-2; v_call: TRBV12-3/TRBV12-4; cdr3_aa: CASSLQQESGYGYTF; cdr3_nt: TGTGCCAGCAGTTTACAACAGGAATCGGGCTATGGCTACACCTTC
clone_size: few; d_call: TRBD2; j_call: TRBJ2-5; v_call: TRBV20-1; cdr3_aa: CSATAGTSEETQYF; cdr3_nt: TGCAGTGCCACCGCCGGGACTAGCGAAGAGACCCAGTACTTC
clone_size: few; d_call: -; j_call: TRBJ2-3; v_call: TRBV20-1; cdr3_aa: CSAPVPGTDTQYF; cdr3_nt: TGCAGTGCCCCCGTCCCCGGAACAGATACGCAGTATTTT
clone_size: -; d_call: TRBD1; j_call: TRBJ1-2; v_call: TRBV7-3; cdr3_aa: CASSEKPGQGLYGYTF; cdr3_nt: TGTGCCAGCAGCGAGAAACCCGGACAGGGACTCTATGGCTACACCTTC
clone_size: -; d_call: TRBD1; j_call: TRBJ2-1; v_call: TRBV25-1; cdr3_aa: CASSAPTGTGIYNEQFF; cdr3_nt: TGTGCCAGCAGTGCCCCGACCGGGACAGGGATCTACAATGAGCAGTTCTTC
clone_size: few; d_call: -; j_call: TRBJ2-5; v_call: TRBV10-3; cdr3_aa: CAIRVADGSWTQYF; cdr3_nt: TGTGCCATCCGTGTGGCGGACGGAAGCTGGACCCAGTACTTC
clone_size: few; d_call: -; j_call: TRBJ2-3; v_call: TRBV5-4; cdr3_aa: CAGTSYYTDTQYF; cdr3_nt: TGTGCCGGCACAAGTTACTACACAGATACGCAGTATTTT
clone_size: few; d_call: TRBD1; j_call: TRBJ1-2; v_call: TRBV10-3; cdr3_aa: CAISVSGTGNYGYTF; cdr3_nt: TGTGCCATCAGTGTGTCCGGGACAGGGAACTATGGCTACACCTTC
clone_size: -; d_call: -; j_call: TRBJ1-4; v_call: TRBV3-1; cdr3_aa: CASSSKGDPATNEKLFF; cdr3_nt: TGTGCCAGCAGCTCCAAGGGTGACCCCGCAACTAATGAAAAACTGTTTTTT
clone_size: -; d_call: TRBD2; j_call: TRBJ2-3; v_call: TRBV4-1; cdr3_aa: CASSSPPGTSDTDTQYF; cdr3_nt: TGCGCCAGCAGCTCTCCTCCCGGGACTAGCGACACAGATACGCAGTATTTT
clone_size: few; d_call: TRBD1; j_call: TRBJ2-1; v_call: TRBV4-3; cdr3_aa: CASSQTRTGADEQFF; cdr3_nt: TGCGCCAGCAGCCAAACAAGGACAGGGGCAGATGAGCAGTTCTTC
clone_size: many; d_call: TRBD1; j_call: TRBJ2-5; v_call: TRBV4-3; cdr3_aa: CASSQDLQGAKETQYF; cdr3_nt: TGCGCCAGCAGCCAAGATCTTCAGGGGGCGAAGGAGACCCAGTACTTC
clone_size: -; d_call: -; j_call: TRBJ1-5; v_call: TRBV11-2; cdr3_aa: CASSSTGPQHF; cdr3_nt: TGTGCCAGCAGCTCCACCGGGCCCCAGCATTTT
clone_size: -; d_call: TRBD1; j_call: TRBJ1-6; v_call: TRBV4-3; cdr3_aa: CASSLGGQGNSPLHF; cdr3_nt: TGCGCCAGCAGCCTTGGGGGACAGGGCAATTCACCCCTCCACTTT
clone_size: -; d_call: -; j_call: TRBJ2-7; v_call: TRBV5-1; cdr3_aa: CASSFRETYEQYF; cdr3_nt: TGCGCCAGCAGCTTCCGGGAGACCTACGAGCAGTACTTC
clone_size: few; d_call: -; j_call: TRBJ1-2; v_call: TRBV20-1; cdr3_aa: CSARDPSGQSNGYTF; cdr3_nt: TGCAGTGCTAGAGACCCCTCGGGACAATCGAATGGCTACACCTTC
clone_size: -; d_call: -; j_call: TRBJ1-1; v_call: TRBV5-1; cdr3_aa: CASLSENTEAFF; cdr3_nt: TGCGCCAGCCTCAGCGAGAACACTGAAGCTTTCTTT
clone_size: -; d_call: -; j_call: TRBJ2-7; v_call: TRBV6-6; cdr3_aa: CASSYRGDSRQYF; cdr3_nt: TGTGCCAGCAGTTACCGCGGGGACTCACGGCAGTACTTC
clone_size: -; d_call: -; j_call: TRBJ2-3; v_call: TRBV7-3; cdr3_aa: CASSPAVLTDTQYF; cdr3_nt: TGTGCCAGCAGCCCAGCGGTACTCACAGATACGCAGTATTTT
clone_size: few; d_call: -; j_call: TRBJ2-1; v_call: TRBV7-7; cdr3_aa: CASSLAGGDEQFF; cdr3_nt: TGTGCTAGCAGCTTAGCTGGCGGGGATGAGCAGTTCTTC
clone_size: once; d_call: -; j_call: TRBJ2-1; v_call: TRBV2; cdr3_aa: CASTLDSYNEQFF; cdr3_nt: TGTGCCAGCACCTTAGACAGTTACAATGAGCAGTTCTTC
clone_size: -; d_call: -; j_call: TRBJ2-3; v_call: TRBV5-1; cdr3_aa: CASSLRGTDADTQYF; cdr3_nt: TGCGCCAGCAGCTTGCGGGGAACCGACGCGGATACGCAGTATTTT
clone_size: few; d_call: -; j_call: TRBJ2-3; v_call: TRBV2; cdr3_aa: CASSEASRSDTQYF; cdr3_nt: TGTGCCAGCAGTGAAGCTAGCAGGTCAGATACGCAGTATTTT
clone_size: few; d_call: -; j_call: TRBJ1-2; v_call: TRBV5-1; cdr3_aa: CASRDSVLEYGYTF; cdr3_nt: TGCGCCAGCAGGGACAGCGTTCTGGAGTATGGCTACACCTTC